The clone carrying this TCR beta chain was detected a few times. Its matching antigen is unknown. For TCRbeta, the library was prepared with unique molecular identifiers. TCRdb analysed the PCR reads with MiXCR anew, one entry per CDR3 protein. The sample includes 55,000 to 90,000 distinct CDR3 sequences, roughly 4.4% seen only once; the top ten take under 20%. This sample is drawn from a study of T-cell reconstitution after alpha-beta-depleted transplantation in children. Study results and limitations: Alpha-beta T cells present about two months after transplant were reported to originate from several hundred expanded graft clones.

This CDR3 region has 15 residues. The V gene's germline CDR1 is SGHTA and CDR2 FQGTGA. The V end lost 3 bases, the J end lost 5 bases, and 15 bases lay between the germline ends. The sample here was PBMCs, mostly from graft donor cells, taken 180 days after TCRalphabeta/CD19-depleted stem cell transplant. The J gene is TRBJ2-3, the V gene TRBV7-3; no reliable D call. The TCR comes from a boy younger than two who had a stem cell transplant for acute myeloid leukemia, so the T cells may come from the graft donor. The CDR3, as DNA: TGTGCCAGCAGCTTCCTGCGACCCCCCCGAGATACGCAGTATTTT. Its protein is CASSFLRPPRDTQYF.